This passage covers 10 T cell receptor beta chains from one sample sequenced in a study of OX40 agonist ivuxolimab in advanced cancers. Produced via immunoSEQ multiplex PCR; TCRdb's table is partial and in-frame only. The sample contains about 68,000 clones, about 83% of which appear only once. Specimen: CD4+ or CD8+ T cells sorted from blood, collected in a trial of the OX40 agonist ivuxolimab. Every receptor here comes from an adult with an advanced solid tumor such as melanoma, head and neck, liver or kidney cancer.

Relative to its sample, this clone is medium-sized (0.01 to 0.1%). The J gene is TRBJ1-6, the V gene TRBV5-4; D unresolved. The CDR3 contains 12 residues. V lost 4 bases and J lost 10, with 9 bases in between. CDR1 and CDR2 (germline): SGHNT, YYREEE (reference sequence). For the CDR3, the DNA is TGTGCCAGCAGCCCCTACGACTCACCCCTCCACTTT. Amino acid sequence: CASSPYDSPLHF.

CDR3 region: CSASLYETQYF. CDR3 coding DNA: TGCAGTGCTAGCCTGTACGAGACCCAGTACTTC. The chain combines TRBV20-1 with TRBJ2-5, with D hard to call. Trimming pared 3 bases from V and 5 bases from J, leaving 7 bases between. CDR3 length: 11 amino acids. Germline assignment: CDR1 DFQATT and CDR2 SNEGSKA (reference sequence).

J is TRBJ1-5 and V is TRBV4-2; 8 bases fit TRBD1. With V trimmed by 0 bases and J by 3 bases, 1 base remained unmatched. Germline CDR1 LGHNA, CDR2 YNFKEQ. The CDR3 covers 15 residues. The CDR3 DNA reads TGTGCCAGCAGCCAAGAGGGACAGGACAATCAGCCCCAGCATTTT. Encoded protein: CASSQEGQDNQPQHF.

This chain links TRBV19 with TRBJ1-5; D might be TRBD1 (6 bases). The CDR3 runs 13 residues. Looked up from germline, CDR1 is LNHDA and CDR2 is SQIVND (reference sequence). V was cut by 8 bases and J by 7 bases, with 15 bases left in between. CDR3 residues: CASARQVRQPQHF. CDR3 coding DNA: TGTGCCAGTGCAAGACAGGTCCGGCAGCCCCAGCATTTT.

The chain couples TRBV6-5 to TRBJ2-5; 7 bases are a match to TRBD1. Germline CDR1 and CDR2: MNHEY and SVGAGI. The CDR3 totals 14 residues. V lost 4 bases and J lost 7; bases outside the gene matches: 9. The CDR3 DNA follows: TGTGCCAGCAGTTCTCCGGGGCACAGGGGGACCCAGTACTTC. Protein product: CASSSPGHRGTQYF.

CDR3 amino acids: CAISEENSGNTIYF. The CDR3 coding sequence is TGTGCCATCAGTGAGGAAAACTCTGGAAACACCATATATTTT. The chain carries TRBV10-3 and TRBJ1-3; D remains unclear. CDR3 length: 14 amino acids. The germline V gene has CDR1 ENHRY and CDR2 SYGVKD. The V end was cut by 2 bases, the J end by 0 bases, with 5 bases between.

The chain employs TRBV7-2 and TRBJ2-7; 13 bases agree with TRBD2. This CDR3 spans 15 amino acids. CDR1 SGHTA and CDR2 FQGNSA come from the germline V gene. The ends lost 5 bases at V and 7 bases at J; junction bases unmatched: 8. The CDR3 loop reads CASSPGTSGAREQYF. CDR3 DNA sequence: TGTGCCAGCAGCCCAGGGACTAGCGGGGCCCGGGAGCAGTACTTC.

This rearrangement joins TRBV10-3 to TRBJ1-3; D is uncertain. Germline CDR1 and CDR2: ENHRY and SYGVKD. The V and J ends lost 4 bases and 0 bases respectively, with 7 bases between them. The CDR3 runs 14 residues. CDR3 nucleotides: TGTGCCATCAGTGTTGGGTCCTCTGGAAACACCATATATTTT. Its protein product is CAISVGSSGNTIYF.

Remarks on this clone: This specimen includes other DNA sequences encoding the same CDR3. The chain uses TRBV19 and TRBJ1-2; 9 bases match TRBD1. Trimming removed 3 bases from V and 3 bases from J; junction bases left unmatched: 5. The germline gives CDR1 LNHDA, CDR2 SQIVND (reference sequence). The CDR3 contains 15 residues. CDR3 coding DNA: TGTGCCAGTAGTATCTCCGGGACAGGGTACTATGGCTACACCTTC. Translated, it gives CASSISGTGYYGYTF.

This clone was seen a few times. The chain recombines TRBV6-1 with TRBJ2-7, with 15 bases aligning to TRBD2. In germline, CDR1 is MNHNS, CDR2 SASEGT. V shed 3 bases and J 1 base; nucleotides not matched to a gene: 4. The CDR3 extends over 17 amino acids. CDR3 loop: CASSEGTSGGWSYEQYF. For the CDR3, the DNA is TGTGCCAGCAGTGAGGGGACTAGCGGGGGGTGGTCCTACGAGCAGTACTTC.